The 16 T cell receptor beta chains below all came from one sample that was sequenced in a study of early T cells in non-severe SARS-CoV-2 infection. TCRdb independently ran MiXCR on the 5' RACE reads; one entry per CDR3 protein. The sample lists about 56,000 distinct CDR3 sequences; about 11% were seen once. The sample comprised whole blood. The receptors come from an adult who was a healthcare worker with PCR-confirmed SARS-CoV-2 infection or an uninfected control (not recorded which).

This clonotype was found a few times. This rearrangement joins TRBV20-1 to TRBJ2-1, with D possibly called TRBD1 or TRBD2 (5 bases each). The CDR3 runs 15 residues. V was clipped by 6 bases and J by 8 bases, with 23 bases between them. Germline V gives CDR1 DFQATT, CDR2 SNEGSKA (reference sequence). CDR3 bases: TGCAGTGCCGAGGGCTATCTCCTGGGGGTGTATGAGCAGTTCTTC. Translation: CSAEGYLLGVYEQFF.

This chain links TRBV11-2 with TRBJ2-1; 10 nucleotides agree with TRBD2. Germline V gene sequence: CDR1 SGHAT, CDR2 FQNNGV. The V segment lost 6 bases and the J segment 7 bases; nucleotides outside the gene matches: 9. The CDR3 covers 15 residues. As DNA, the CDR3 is TGTGCCAGCAGGATCAGCGGGAGGGCTTGGAATGAGCAGTTCTTC. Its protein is CASRISGRAWNEQFF.

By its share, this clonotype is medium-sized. CDR3 region: CASSLRDGGDEQFF. CDR3 sequence (DNA): TGTGCCAGCAGTTTAAGGGACGGGGGGGATGAGCAGTTCTTC. The gene calls are TRBV27 and TRBJ2-1, with 8 nucleotides matching TRBD2. The CDR3 length is 14 residues. Germline V lookup: CDR1 MNHEY, CDR2 SMNVEV (reference sequence). With 2 bases clipped from V and 8 bases from J, the junction kept 5 bases outside the gene matches.

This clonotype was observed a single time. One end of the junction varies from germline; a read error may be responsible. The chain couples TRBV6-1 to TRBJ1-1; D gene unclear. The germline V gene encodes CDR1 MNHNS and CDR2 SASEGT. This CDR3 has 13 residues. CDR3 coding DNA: TGTGCCAGCAGTTCCGGGCCGAACACTGAAGTTTTCTTT. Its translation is CASSSGPNTEVFF.

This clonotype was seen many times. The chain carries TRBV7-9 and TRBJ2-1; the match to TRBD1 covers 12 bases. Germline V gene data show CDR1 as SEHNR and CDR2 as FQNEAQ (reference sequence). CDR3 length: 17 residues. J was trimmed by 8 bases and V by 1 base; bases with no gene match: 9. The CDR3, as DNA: TGTGCCAGCAGCTTAGGCCTCCGGGACAGGGGGCAGGATGAGCAGTTCTTC. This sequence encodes CASSLGLRDRGQDEQFF.

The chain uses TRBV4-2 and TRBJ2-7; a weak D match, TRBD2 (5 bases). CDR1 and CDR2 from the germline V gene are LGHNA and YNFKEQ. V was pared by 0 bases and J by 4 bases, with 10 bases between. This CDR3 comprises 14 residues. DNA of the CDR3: TGTGCCAGCAGCCAAGATACGGGAAAGTACGAGCAGTACTTC. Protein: CASSQDTGKYEQYF.

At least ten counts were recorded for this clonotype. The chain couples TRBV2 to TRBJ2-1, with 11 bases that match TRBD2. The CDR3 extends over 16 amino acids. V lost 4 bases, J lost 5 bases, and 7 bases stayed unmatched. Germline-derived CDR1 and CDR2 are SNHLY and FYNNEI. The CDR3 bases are TGTGCCAGCAGTGCCGCACTAGCGGGAGCGGACAATGAGCAGTTCTTC. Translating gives CASSAALAGADNEQFF.

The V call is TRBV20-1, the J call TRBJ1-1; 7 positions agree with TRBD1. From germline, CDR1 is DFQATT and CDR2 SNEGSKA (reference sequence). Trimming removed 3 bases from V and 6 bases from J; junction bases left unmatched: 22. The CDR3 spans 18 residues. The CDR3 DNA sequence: TGCAGTGCTAGGGACTTACTTCGGACAGGCGGGGGGAGACCTGAAGCTTTCTTT. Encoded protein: CSARDLLRTGGGRPEAFF.

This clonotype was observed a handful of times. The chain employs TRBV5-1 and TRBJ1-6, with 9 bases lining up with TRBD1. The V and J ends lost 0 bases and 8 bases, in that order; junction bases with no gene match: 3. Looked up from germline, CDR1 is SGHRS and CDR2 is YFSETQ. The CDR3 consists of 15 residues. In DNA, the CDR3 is TGCGCCAGCAGCTTGGGGACAGGGGTTTATTCACCCCTCCACTTT. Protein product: CASSLGTGVYSPLHF.

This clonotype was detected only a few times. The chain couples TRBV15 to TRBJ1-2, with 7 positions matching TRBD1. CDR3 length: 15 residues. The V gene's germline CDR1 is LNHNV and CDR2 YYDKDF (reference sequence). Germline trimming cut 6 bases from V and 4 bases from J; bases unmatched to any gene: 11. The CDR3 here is CATRAMRAGGYGYTF. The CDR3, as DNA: TGTGCCACCAGAGCAATGAGAGCAGGGGGCTATGGCTACACCTTC.

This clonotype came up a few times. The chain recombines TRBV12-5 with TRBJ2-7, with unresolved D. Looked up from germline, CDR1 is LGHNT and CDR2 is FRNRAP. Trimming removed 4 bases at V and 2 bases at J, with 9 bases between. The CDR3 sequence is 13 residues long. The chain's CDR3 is CASGYGRAYEQYF. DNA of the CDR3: TGTGCTAGTGGTTATGGACGGGCCTACGAGCAGTACTTC. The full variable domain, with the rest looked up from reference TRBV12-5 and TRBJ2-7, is DARVTQTPRHKVTEMGQEVTMRCQPILGHNTVFWYRQTMMQGLELLAYFRNRAPLDDSGMPKDRFSAEMPDATLATLKIQPSEPRDSAVYFCASGYGRAYEQYFGPGTRLTVT.

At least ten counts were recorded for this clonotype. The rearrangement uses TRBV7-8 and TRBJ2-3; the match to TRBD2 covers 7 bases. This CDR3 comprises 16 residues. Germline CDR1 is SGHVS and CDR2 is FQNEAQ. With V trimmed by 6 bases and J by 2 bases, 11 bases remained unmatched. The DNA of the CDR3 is TGTGCCAGCAGTTGGGACCTGCGGGAGCCCACAGATACGCAGTATTTT. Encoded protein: CASSWDLREPTDTQYF.

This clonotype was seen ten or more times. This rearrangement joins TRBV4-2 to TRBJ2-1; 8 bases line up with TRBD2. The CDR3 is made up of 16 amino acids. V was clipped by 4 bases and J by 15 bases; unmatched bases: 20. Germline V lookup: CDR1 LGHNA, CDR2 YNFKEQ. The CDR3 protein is CASSLGGREAQGKGFF. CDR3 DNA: TGTGCCAGCAGCCTCGGGGGGCGGGAGGCCCAAGGGAAGGGGTTCTTC.

Written as DNA, the CDR3 is TGCGCCAGCAGCCGTACGGGACAGGGGTTCTCGGAGACCCAGTACTTC. This codes for CASSRTGQGFSETQYF. The gene calls are TRBV4-1 and TRBJ2-5, with 10 bases that match TRBD1. J was trimmed by 5 bases and V by 4 bases; bases with no gene match: 10. This CDR3 region has 16 residues. CDR1 is MGHRA and CDR2 is YSYEKL in the germline V gene.

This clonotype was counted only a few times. The CDR3 DNA follows: TGTGCCAGCAGCTTCTCTAGGGTCTCCTACAATGAGCAGTTCTTC. This translates into CASSFSRVSYNEQFF. The J gene is TRBJ2-1, the V gene TRBV11-2; D not certain. CDR1 is SGHAT, CDR2 FQNNGV, per germline. This CDR3 contains 15 residues. The V end lost 3 bases, the J end lost 0 bases, and 9 bases lay between the germline ends.

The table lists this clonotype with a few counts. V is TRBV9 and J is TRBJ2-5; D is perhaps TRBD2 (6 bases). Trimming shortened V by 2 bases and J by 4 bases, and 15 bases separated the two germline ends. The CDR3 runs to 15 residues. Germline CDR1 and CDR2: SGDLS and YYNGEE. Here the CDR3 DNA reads TGTGCCAGCAGCGTCCAGGGACTTGGGATAGAGACCCAGTACTTC. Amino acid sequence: CASSVQGLGIETQYF.